One TCR beta chain is described in this entry. The data stem from a study of cytomegalovirus exposure and HLA in healthy donors. The PCR made use of 60 Vbeta and 13 Jbeta primers. Here immunoSEQ multiplex PCR was the method, and the copy in TCRdb shows in-frame clones only, minus some. This table has roughly 120,000 clones, around 75% appearing once. From germline, CDR1 is SGHDT and CDR2 YYEEEE. CDR3 length equals 15 residues. J gave up 5 bases and V 0 bases, and 7 bases lay outside the gene matches. The genes are TRBV5-6 and TRBJ1-2; 7 bases are shared with TRBD1. The clonotype was recovered from a man aged 55 to 70 in good health and CMV-seropositive. The sample was PBMCs. CDR3 sequence: CASSLGSGGPYGYTF. CDR3 bases: TGTGCCAGCAGCTTGGGGTCAGGGGGTCCTTATGGCTACACCTTC.